This T cell receptor (beta chain) is drawn from a study of T cells in Graves' hyperthyroidism and ophthalmopathy. Researchers took RNA transcripts and amplified the TCR beta CDR3 regions from them. Using the HTBI primer set, a first-round RT-PCR was run on the TCR CDR3. TCRdb ran MiXCR on the multiplex PCR reads and lists one entry per CDR3 protein. The sample shows about 530,000 distinct CDR3 sequences, approximately 17% of them seen only once. This CDR3 contains 14 residues. V gave up 2 bases and J gave up 5 bases; unmatched junction bases: 1. The V gene's germline CDR1 is MGHRA and CDR2 YSYEKL. This receptor was taken from a woman between 18 and 30 years old with Graves' ophthalmopathy. The sample was blood. The chain joins TRBV4-1 to TRBJ1-5; the match to TRBD1 covers 9 bases. The CDR3 nucleotides read TGCGCCAGCAGCCAATGGACAGGGGATCAGCCCCAGCATTTT. Amino acids: CASSQWTGDQPQHF.